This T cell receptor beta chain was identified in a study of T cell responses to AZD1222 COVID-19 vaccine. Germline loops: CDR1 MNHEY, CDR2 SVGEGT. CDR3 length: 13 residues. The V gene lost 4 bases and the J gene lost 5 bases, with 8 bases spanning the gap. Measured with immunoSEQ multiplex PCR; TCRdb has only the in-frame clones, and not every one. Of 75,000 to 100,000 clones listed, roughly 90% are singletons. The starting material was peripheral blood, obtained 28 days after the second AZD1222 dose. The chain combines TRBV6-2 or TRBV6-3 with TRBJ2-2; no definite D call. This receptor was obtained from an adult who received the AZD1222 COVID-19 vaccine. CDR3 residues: CASSSRVTGELFF. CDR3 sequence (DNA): TGTGCCAGCAGTTCTAGGGTAACCGGGGAGCTGTTTTTT.